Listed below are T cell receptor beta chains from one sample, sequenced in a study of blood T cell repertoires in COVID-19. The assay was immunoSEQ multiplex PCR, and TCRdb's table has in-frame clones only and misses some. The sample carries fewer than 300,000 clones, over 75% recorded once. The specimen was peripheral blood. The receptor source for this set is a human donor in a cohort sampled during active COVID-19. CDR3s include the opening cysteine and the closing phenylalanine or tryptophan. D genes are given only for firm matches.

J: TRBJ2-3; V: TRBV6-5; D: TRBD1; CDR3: CASSTRTGADTQYF
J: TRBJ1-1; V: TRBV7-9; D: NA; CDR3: CASSPLIEAFF
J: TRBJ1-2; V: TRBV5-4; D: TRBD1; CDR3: CASSLIQNTGGGGYTF
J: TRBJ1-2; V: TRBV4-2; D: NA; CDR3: CASSQDAWTVYGYTF
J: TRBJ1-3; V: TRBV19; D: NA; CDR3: CASSQEKTAGNTIYF
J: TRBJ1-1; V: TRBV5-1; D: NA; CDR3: CASSPLSGQNTEAFF
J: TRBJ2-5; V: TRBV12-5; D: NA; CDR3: CASGLRVGARGETQYF
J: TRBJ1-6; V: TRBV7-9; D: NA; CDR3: CASSLGGANSPLHF
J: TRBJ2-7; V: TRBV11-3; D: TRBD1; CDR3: CASSPEDYRGTGFYEQYF
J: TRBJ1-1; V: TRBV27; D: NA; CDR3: CASSPSYSYTEAFF
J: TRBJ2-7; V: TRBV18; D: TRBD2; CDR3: CASSRLAGVEEQYF
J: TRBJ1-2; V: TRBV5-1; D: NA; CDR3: CASSLELGVYTF
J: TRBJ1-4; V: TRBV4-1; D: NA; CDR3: CASSQLLGQANEKLFF
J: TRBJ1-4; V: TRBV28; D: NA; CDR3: CASSPLSPTNEKLFF
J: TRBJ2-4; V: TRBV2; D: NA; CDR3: CASTPGTYENIQYF
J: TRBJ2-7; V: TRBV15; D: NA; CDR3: CATSRDLGNLGMEQYF
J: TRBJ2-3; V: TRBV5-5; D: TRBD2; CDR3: CASSLQSGGPTDTQYF
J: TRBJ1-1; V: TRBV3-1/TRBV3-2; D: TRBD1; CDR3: CASSQQGAGLAFF
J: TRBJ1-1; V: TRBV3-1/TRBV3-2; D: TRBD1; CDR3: CASSQERWGQGLTEAFF
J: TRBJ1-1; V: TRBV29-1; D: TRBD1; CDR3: CSVATGGFGAEAFF
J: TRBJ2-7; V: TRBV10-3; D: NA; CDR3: CAISGVSGTYEQYF
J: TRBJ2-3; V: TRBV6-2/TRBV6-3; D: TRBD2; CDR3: CASSYGLDTDTQYF
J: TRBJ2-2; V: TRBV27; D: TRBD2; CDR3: CASSLRLAGTNTGELFF
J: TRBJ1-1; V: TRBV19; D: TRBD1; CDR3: CASSSRDSNTEAFF
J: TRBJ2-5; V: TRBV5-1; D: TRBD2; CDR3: CASSFGTSAMETQYF
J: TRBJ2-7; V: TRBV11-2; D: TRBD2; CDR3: CASSMDGRAYEQYF
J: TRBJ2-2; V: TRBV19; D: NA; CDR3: CASSNGQNTGELFF
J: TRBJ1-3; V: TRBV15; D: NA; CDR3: CATSRTGFSGNTIYF
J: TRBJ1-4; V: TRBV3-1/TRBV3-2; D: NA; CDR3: CASSRQLRNEKLFF
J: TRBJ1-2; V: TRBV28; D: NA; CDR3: CASSRSGDSLIYGYTF
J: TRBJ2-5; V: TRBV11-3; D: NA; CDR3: CASSLGGQQETQYF
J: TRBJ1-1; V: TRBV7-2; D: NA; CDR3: CASSLATRVQNEAFF
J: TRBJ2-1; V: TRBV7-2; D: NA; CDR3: CASRPDPTRNEQFF
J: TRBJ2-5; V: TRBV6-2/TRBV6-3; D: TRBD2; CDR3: CASSGTSGVRGETQYF
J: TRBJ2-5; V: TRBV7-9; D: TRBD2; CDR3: CASSLLSGGAQETQYF
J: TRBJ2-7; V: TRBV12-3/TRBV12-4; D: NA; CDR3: CASSPTTRNEQYF
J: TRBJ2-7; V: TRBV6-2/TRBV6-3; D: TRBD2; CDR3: CASSYPSDGGRTVKQYF
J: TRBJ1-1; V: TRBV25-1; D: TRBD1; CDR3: CASRRGQTNTEAFF
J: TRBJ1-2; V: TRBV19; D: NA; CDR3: CASRPRDGGRFYGYTF
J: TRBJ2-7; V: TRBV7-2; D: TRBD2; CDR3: CASSFSGGAYPGEQYF
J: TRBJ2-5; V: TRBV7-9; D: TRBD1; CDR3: CASSFPTGAETQYF
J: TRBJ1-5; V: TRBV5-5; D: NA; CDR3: CASSLDSFNQPQHF
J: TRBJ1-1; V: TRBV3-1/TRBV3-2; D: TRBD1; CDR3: CASSQVRGSNTEAFF
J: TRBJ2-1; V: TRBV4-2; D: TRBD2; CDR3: CASSQEVGPGLAGSGTEQFF
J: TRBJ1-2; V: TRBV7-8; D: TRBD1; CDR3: CASSLGQGYGYTF
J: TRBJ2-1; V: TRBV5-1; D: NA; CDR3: CASSLAFTRNNEQFF
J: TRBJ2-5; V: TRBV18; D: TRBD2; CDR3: CASSPGLAFRETQYF
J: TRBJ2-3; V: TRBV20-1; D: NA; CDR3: CSASGVGDNTDTQYF
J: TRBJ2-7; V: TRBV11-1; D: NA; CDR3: CASSLGRTLSTYEQYF
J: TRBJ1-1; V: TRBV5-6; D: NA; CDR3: CASRIGGNTEAFF
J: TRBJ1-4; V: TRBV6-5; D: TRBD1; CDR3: CASRKKQGSYGKLFF
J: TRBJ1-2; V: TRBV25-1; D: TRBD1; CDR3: CASSGYRGLNYGYTF
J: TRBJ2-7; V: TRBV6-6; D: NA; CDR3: CASSQRVHEQYF
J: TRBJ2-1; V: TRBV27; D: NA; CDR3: CASSLKSSYNEQFF
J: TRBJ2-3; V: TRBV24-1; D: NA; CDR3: CATSTSFSTDTQYF
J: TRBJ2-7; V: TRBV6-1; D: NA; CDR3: CASSEYGDNYEQYF
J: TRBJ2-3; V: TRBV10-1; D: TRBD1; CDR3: CASSQDRGLSDTQYF
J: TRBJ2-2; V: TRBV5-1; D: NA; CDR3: CASSVGGTNTGELFF
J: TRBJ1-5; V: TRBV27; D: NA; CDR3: CASSSFYSNQPQHF